This TCR beta chain was sequenced for a study of OX40 agonist ivuxolimab in advanced cancers. Whole-study context: Dose-escalation patients had hepatocellular carcinoma, melanoma, renal cell or head and neck cancer.

TCRdb's copy holds only in-frame clones and misses some; the assay was immunoSEQ multiplex PCR. The profile shows some 70,000 clones, about nine tenths of them singletons. The CDR3 length is 16 residues. From germline, CDR1 is GTSNPN and CDR2 SVGIG (reference sequence). With 0 bases clipped from V and 5 bases from J, the junction kept 4 bases outside the gene matches. With regard to this clone: What it binds is unknown.

Study results and caveats: In the expanded peripheral T cells, antigen specificity was never determined. Expansion of clones was among the lowest in partial responders at 0.1-3.0 mg/kg.

The J gene is TRBJ2-1, the V gene TRBV30; TRBD2 aligns across 13 bases. This TCR came from an adult with an advanced solid tumor such as melanoma, head and neck, liver or kidney cancer. Source: CD4+ or CD8+ T cells sorted from blood, taken in a trial of the OX40 agonist ivuxolimab. In nucleotides, the CDR3 is TGTGCCTGGAGTGTGGGACTAGCGGGGAGAAACAATGAGCAGTTCTTC. This gives the protein CAWSVGLAGRNNEQFF.